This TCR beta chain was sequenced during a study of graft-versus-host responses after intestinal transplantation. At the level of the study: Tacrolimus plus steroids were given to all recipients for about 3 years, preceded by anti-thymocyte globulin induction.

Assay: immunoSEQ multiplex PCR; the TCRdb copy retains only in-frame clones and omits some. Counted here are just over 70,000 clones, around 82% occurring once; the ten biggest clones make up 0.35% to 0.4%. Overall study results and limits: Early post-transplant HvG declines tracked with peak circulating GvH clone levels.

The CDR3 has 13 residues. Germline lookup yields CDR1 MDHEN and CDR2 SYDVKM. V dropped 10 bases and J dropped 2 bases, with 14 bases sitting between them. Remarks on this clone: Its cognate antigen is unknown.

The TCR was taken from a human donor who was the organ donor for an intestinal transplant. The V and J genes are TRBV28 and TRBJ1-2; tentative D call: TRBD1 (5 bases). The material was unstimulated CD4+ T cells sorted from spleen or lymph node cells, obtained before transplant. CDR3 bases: TGTGCCATCAAACCGGAGGGGAACTATGGCTACACCTTC. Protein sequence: CAIKPEGNYGYTF.